The following is a T cell receptor (beta chain) sequence with its context. Its antigen is currently not known. Base qualities are not provided; no much larger clone lies one nucleotide away. The immunoSEQ Assay, a bias-controlled multiplex PCR, was used to amplify TCRbeta CDR3 regions from genomic DNA. The authors' analysis ran thus. Nucleated cell counts per sample were estimated from amplification of reference gene primers within the assay. To quantify the absolute abundance of each unique TCRbeta CDR3 rearrangement, sequence reads were collapsed and filtered. For each sample, productive Simpson clonality was calculated as the square root of Simpson's diversity index over productive rearrangements. In its TCRdb copy, this immuneACCESS table keeps in-frame sequences only and misses some clones. Where compared with another copy, unresolved V genes explain less than half of these, and the others have no known cause. V and J calls and clone size are given by that table; D and trimming were obtained from the DNA. For this sample there are roughly 170,000 clones; roughly nine tenths appear just once. In total, the top ten clones hold approximately 24% of the sample.

Each collaborating institution followed its own protocols to collect whole blood in K2EDTA tubes. For TCRbeta analysis, collaborator samples were shipped as frozen whole blood, as isolated PBMCs, or as DNA extracted from either sample type. The data were obtained in a study of blood T cell repertoires in COVID-19 (dated by TCRdb to 2018 to 2020). About the study as a whole: Samples covering the acute and convalescent phases of COVID-19 were provided by collaborators in the United States, Italy and Spain. The material from the prospective study consisted of cDNA or gDNA derived from T cells, B-cell-depleted T cells, or PBMCs. Deeply sampled blood TCRbeta repertoires from subjects exposed to, actively infected with, or recovered from COVID-19 were included in the dataset. The repertoires were released in a freely available public database intended as a resource for research on the immune response to SARS-CoV-2. Samples came from the ongoing ImmuneRACE study (first 160 participants) plus 1,254 subjects from 6 global collaborators. Sample metadata almost always included a de-identified subject ID, COVID-19 status, age in years and sex. Where HLA class I and class II types were available, the types were taken from metadata supplied by the sample provider, not from assay-based typing.

What the research found in general, with its limitations: The quantity of clinical and demographic metadata differed by source and by participant and was supplied without curation.

Trimming takes 4 bases from V and 3 bases from J, and the germline ends sit 15 bases apart. The CDR3 sequence holds 15 residues, the cysteine and phenylalanine included. CDR3 DNA only is kept here, 45 bases in frame from base 1. From the germline V gene (reference sequence), CDR1 is SGHKS and CDR2 is YYEKEE. The rearranged segments are TRBV5-5 and TRBJ2-3; tentative D gene TRBD1, with 6 bases matching. Sequencing was performed on peripheral blood. The source is a man aged 60-69 years with acute or convalescent COVID-19. The DNA is TGTGCCAGCAGCCAGGGGCCCCTTACGACAGATACGCAGTATTTT. It specifies CASSQGPLTTDTQYF.